Listed here is a single T cell receptor (beta chain). Its antigen is currently unknown. CDR3 size: 15 residues. Between the trimmed V and J ends, which lost 8 bases and 2 bases, there was a span of 15 bases. Looked up from germline, CDR1 is LNHDA and CDR2 is SQIVND (reference sequence). This specimen comes from a study of siplizumab effects on memory and regulatory T cells. Each sample had roughly 10^5 TCR templates assayed. Generated by immunoSEQ multiplex PCR, the TCRdb table keeps only in-frame clones and is missing some. The sample yields tens of thousands of clones, approximately 97% seen once. Findings and limits, study-wide: Significant reduction of alloreactive sequences traceable to unstimulated CD4+ memory cells was observed with siplizumab. Only a minor fraction of alloreactive clones mapped to unstimulated subsets. Researchers could not give a naive or memory phenotype to roughly 75-95% of proliferating CD4+ or CD8+ clones.

J is TRBJ1-4 and V is TRBV19; D remains unclear. This sequence originates from a human donor in good health. Sample: naive CD8+ T cells sorted from blood. The CDR3 DNA sequence: TGTGCCAGTGTTGACACAGATCGGACTAATGAAAAACTGTTTTTT. Protein product: CASVDTDRTNEKLFF. The whole variable domain, remainder taken from reference TRBV19 and TRBJ1-4, is DGGITQSPKYLFRKEGQNVTLSCEQNLNHDAMYWYRQDPGQGLRLIYYSQIVNDFQKGDIAEGYSVSREKKESFPLTVTSAQKNPTAFYLCASVDTDRTNEKLFFGSGTQLSVL.